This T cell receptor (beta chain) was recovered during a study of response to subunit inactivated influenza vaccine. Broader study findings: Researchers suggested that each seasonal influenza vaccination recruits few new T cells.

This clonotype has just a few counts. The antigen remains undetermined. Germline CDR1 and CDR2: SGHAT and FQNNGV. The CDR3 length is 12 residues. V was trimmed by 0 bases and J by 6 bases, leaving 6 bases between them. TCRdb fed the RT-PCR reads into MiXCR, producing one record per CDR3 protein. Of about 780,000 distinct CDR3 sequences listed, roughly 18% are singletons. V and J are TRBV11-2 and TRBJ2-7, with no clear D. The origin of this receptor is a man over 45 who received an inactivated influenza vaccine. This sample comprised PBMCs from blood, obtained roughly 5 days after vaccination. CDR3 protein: CASSLDGLEQYF. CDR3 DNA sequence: TGTGCCAGCAGCTTAGATGGGCTCGAGCAGTACTTC.